Below, 27 T cell receptor beta chains from the same sample are listed, as sequenced in a study of CD8 T cells in Susac syndrome (dated by TCRdb to about 2019). Receptor libraries were prepared by the immunoSEQ multiplex PCR assay. RNA was extracted with the RNeasy kit and roughly 0.45 to 1 ug was reverse transcribed using random hexamers. TCRdb reprocessing: public reads trimmed at Q25 with fastp, clones called with MiXCR, in-frame beta chains kept. Rows with one shared CDR3 protein collapse into an entry with the most common genes and DNA. For this sample there are some 48,000 distinct CDR3 sequences; 85% to 95% appear just once. The ten most abundant clones make up 0.41% of the sample. The sequenced sample was CD8+ T cells from PBMCs. These receptors were obtained from a human donor in good health.

A single count supports this clonotype. The V and J genes are TRBV7-9 and TRBJ1-5; D not certain. V was cut by 1 base and J by 5 bases, with 9 bases left in between. The CDR3 consists of 14 residues. CDR1 and CDR2 (germline): SEHNR, FQNEAQ (reference sequence). CDR3 sequence: CASSLGSDYQPQHF. The CDR3 nucleotides read TGTGCCAGCAGCTTAGGGTCAGATTATCAGCCCCAGCATTTT. The entire variable domain, with the rest obtained from reference TRBV7-9 and TRBJ1-5, is as follows: DTGVSQNPRHKITKRGQNVTFRCDPISEHNRLYWYRQTLGQGPEFLTYFQNEAQLEKSRLLSDRFSAERPKGSFSTLEIQRTEQGDSAMYLCASSLGSDYQPQHFGDGTRLSIL.

This clonotype has just one count. V gene TRBV29-1 combines with J gene TRBJ1-4; weak D call: TRBD1 (5 bases). The germline V gene encodes CDR1 SQVTM and CDR2 ANQGSEA. The CDR3 has 14 amino acids. V was cut by 1 base and J by 4 bases, with 10 bases left in between. The CDR3 here is CSVEGWDGNEKLFF. In nucleotides, the CDR3 is TGCAGCGTTGAAGGATGGGACGGTAATGAAAAACTGTTTTTT.

V and J are TRBV2 and TRBJ2-5; TRBD2 might be the D (5 bases). V lost 6 bases and J lost 1, with 12 bases in between. Germline CDR1 SNHLY, CDR2 FYNNEI. The CDR3 loop spans 14 amino acids. CDR3 bases: TGTGCCAGCAGCTTAAGGACTCCCCAAGAGACCCAGTACTTC. It specifies CASSLRTPQETQYF.

The chain is built from TRBV4-1 and TRBJ2-6; no definite D call. The CDR3 is 17 amino acids. Germline assignment: CDR1 MGHRA and CDR2 YSYEKL. V shed 3 bases and J shed 0 bases, with 12 bases lying between them. The CDR3 loop is CASSHAGRGSGANVLTF. The CDR3, as DNA: TGCGCCAGCAGCCACGCTGGACGTGGCTCTGGGGCCAACGTCCTGACTTTC.

The chain couples TRBV6-5 to TRBJ2-3; D remains unclear. Germline CDR1 is MNHEY and CDR2 is SVGAGI. The ends were cut back, 0 bases at V and 0 bases at J, with 10 bases in the middle. The length of the CDR3 is 16 residues. CDR3 DNA: TGTGCCAGCAGTTACTCGATTGTGGGGAGCACAGATACGCAGTATTTT. It yields the protein CASSYSIVGSTDTQYF.

The V gene is TRBV2, the J gene TRBJ2-1, with a possible D match to TRBD2 (5 bases). V lost 5 bases to trimming and J lost 1 base, with 12 bases between them. From germline, CDR1 is SNHLY and CDR2 FYNNEI. The CDR3 is 15 residues long. DNA for the CDR3: TGTGCCAGCAGTAGTATGAGGGTATCCTACAATGAGCAGTTCTTC. It codes for CASSSMRVSYNEQFF.

The genes are TRBV29-1 and TRBJ2-3, with D tentatively TRBD2 (6 bases). From germline, CDR1 is SQVTM and CDR2 ANQGSEA. This CDR3 has 13 residues. V lost 4 bases, J lost 2 bases, and 10 bases lay in between. The CDR3 loop reads CSVVRTNTDTQYF. CDR3 sequence (DNA): TGCAGCGTTGTCAGGACTAACACAGATACGCAGTATTTT.

This clonotype was detected a few times. The chain uses TRBV9 and TRBJ2-7; D may be TRBD1 or TRBD2 (5 bases each). The germline gives CDR1 SGDLS, CDR2 YYNGEE. Trimming left V 4 bases short and J 2 bases short, with 16 bases between. CDR3 length: 15 residues. The CDR3 here is CASSPAGTVAYEQYF. The CDR3 DNA reads TGTGCCAGCAGCCCCGCCGGGACGGTCGCCTACGAGCAGTACTTC.

This rearrangement joins TRBV7-9 to TRBJ2-1; perhaps TRBD1 as D (5 bases). The V end lost 7 bases, the J end lost 0 bases, and 13 bases lay between the germline ends. Germline V CDR1 and CDR2: SEHNR, FQNEAQ (reference sequence). The CDR3 runs 15 residues. CDR3 residues: CASTPDMSSYNEQFF. The CDR3, as DNA: TGTGCCAGCACCCCGGACATGAGCTCCTACAATGAGCAGTTCTTC.

The chain uses TRBV14 and TRBJ2-7; no clear D gene. V lost 1 base, J lost 2 bases, and 9 bases lay in between. The CDR3 loop spans 14 amino acids. Germline values: CDR1 SGHDN, CDR2 FVKESK. CDR3 DNA sequence: TGTGCCAGCAGCCAAGTGGACGGTCCCTACGAGCAGTACTTC. Encoded protein: CASSQVDGPYEQYF.

J is TRBJ2-3 and V is TRBV19, with D uncertain. The ends were cut back, 3 bases at V and 6 bases at J, with 10 bases in the middle. Germline CDR1 is LNHDA and CDR2 is SQIVND (reference sequence). This CDR3 has 13 residues. The CDR3 here is CASSIIPEDTQYF. The CDR3 bases are TGTGCCAGTAGTATCATCCCTGAGGATACGCAGTATTTT.

V gene TRBV4-1 combines with J gene TRBJ2-6, with D uncertain. Germline V gene data show CDR1 as MGHRA and CDR2 as YSYEKL. This CDR3 has 14 residues. Trimming took 5 bases from V and 4 from J, leaving 9 bases between them. The DNA of the CDR3 is TGCGCCAGCAGCTATAATACCGGGGCCAACGTCCTGACTTTC. Its protein product is CASSYNTGANVLTF.

The CDR3 sequence is CASDQRTGGVLSTEAFF. DNA of the CDR3: TGTGCCAGCGATCAAAGGACAGGGGGCGTATTATCCACTGAAGCTTTCTTT. The gene calls are TRBV3-1 and TRBJ1-1; the match to TRBD1 covers 11 bases. The CDR3 covers 17 residues. The germline CDR1 and CDR2 sequences are LGHDT and YNNKEL (reference sequence). J lost 4 bases, V lost 8 bases, and 15 bases had no gene match.

The chain is built from TRBV2 and TRBJ2-1; no reliable D call. There are 15 residues in the CDR3. Germline CDR1 is SNHLY and CDR2 is FYNNEI. V was pared by 8 bases and J by 0 bases, with 14 bases between. CDR3 protein: CASSGEQSSYNEQFF. The CDR3 DNA sequence: TGTGCCAGCTCCGGAGAGCAGAGCTCCTACAATGAGCAGTTCTTC.

V usage is TRBV5-1 and J usage is TRBJ2-7; D call uncertain. CDR1 SGHRS and CDR2 YFSETQ come from the germline V gene. CDR3 length: 11 amino acids. The V end lost 5 bases, the J end lost 5 bases, and 8 bases lay between the germline ends. The CDR3 bases are TGCGCCAGCAGGGCCCATCACGAGCAGTACTTC. Translated, it gives CASRAHHEQYF. Filled out from reference TRBV5-1 and TRBJ2-7, the complete variable domain reads KAGVTQTPRYLIKTRGQQVTLSCSPISGHRSVSWYQQTPGQGLQFLFEYFSETQRNKGNFPGRFSGRQFSNSRSEMNVSTLELGDSALYLCASRAHHEQYFGPGTRLTVT.

J is TRBJ2-3 and V is TRBV7-6; no reliable D call. Per the germline V gene, CDR1 is SGHVS and CDR2 is FNYEAQ. V dropped 5 bases and J dropped 4 bases, with 16 bases sitting between them. This CDR3 is built from 15 residues. The CDR3 coding sequence is TGTGCCAGCAGCCTGGGCCCGGCCGGCGCAGATACGCAGTATTTT. Amino acids: CASSLGPAGADTQYF. Full variable domain (outside the CDR3, taken from reference TRBV7-6 and TRBJ2-3): GAGVSQSPRYKVTKRGQDVALRCDPISGHVSLYWYRQALGQGPEFLTYFNYEAQQDKSGLPNDRFSAERPEGSISTLTIQRTEQRDSAMYRCASSLGPAGADTQYFGPGTRLTVL.

The V gene is TRBV30, the J gene TRBJ2-7; D might be TRBD1 (6 bases). Trimming shortened V by 2 bases and J by 3 bases, and 17 bases separated the two germline ends. CDR3 length equals 15 residues. Germline V gene data show CDR1 as GTSNPN and CDR2 as SVGIG (reference sequence). In DNA, the CDR3 is TGTGCCTGGAGTTGTCCGAGACAGGATTTCTACGAGCAGTACTTC. Translated: CAWSCPRQDFYEQYF.

The chain recombines TRBV12-3 or TRBV12-4 with TRBJ2-4, with 7 bases identical to TRBD1. Trimming took 6 bases from V and 8 from J; bases not matched to a gene: 16. CDR3 length: 16 amino acids. The CDR3 nucleotides are TGTGCCAGCAGCCCCTCGCCGGGCATCGGGACAGACATTCAGTACTTC. This codes for CASSPSPGIGTDIQYF.

The chain couples TRBV7-2 to TRBJ1-1; D might be TRBD1 (6 bases). The CDR3 is 15 residues long. Trimming cost V 2 bases and J 6 bases, with 16 bases left between them. Germline lookup yields CDR1 SGHTA and CDR2 FQGNSA. Written as DNA, the CDR3 is TGTGCCAGCAGCTTATCGCAGGGGCTTAAAGCTGAAGCTTTCTTT. It translates to CASSLSQGLKAEAFF. Full variable domain (outside the CDR3, taken from reference TRBV7-2 and TRBJ1-1): GAGVSQSPSNKVTEKGKDVELRCDPISGHTALYWYRQSLGQGLEFLIYFQGNSAPDKSGLPSDRFSAERTGGSVSTLTIQRTQQEDSAVYLCASSLSQGLKAEAFFGQGTRLTVV.

J is TRBJ2-1 and V is TRBV27; 7 nucleotides agree with TRBD1. The germline gives CDR1 MNHEY, CDR2 SMNVEV (reference sequence). The CDR3 length is 13 residues. The junction had 3 bases not matched to a gene; V was cut back by 3 bases and J by 7 bases. The CDR3 bases are TGTGCCAGCAGTTTTGCCAGGGGGAATGAGCAGTTCTTC. Its translation is CASSFARGNEQFF.

This sequence joins TRBV4-3 and TRBJ2-1, with a possible D match to TRBD2 (7 bases). Germline-derived CDR1 and CDR2 are LGHNA and YSLEER. Trimming took 1 base from V and 3 from J, leaving 13 bases between them. The CDR3 contains 16 residues. CDR3 loop: CASSQVAGALYNEQFF. The CDR3 DNA reads as TGCGCCAGCAGCCAAGTTGCGGGGGCTCTCTACAATGAGCAGTTCTTC.

In this sample, this clonotype turned up once. The chain employs TRBV27 and TRBJ2-5; 7 bases are a match to TRBD2. Germline V gives CDR1 MNHEY, CDR2 SMNVEV (reference sequence). V lost 1 base and J lost 1; bases outside the gene matches: 3. The CDR3 is 15 residues long. CDR3 amino acids: CASSLFRGSQETQYF. In DNA, the CDR3 is TGTGCCAGCAGTTTATTTCGCGGGAGCCAAGAGACCCAGTACTTC.

This chain joins TRBV23-1 and TRBJ1-1; D is uncertain. TRBV23-1 qualifies as an ORF whose function is uncertain. This CDR3 has 15 amino acids. The V and J ends lost 0 bases and 6 bases respectively, with 14 bases between them. The CDR3 reads CASSQSNTPPPEAFF. The CDR3 DNA follows: TGCGCCAGCAGTCAATCGAACACCCCGCCCCCTGAAGCTTTCTTT.

The chain has TRBV7-9 and TRBJ2-7; D is perhaps TRBD2 (6 bases). The CDR3 covers 15 residues. The V and J ends lost 5 bases and 2 bases respectively, with 16 bases between them. Germline loops: CDR1 SEHNR, CDR2 FQNEAQ (reference sequence). The CDR3 nucleotides are TGTGCCAGCAGCGCTACTTGGGCGGGAACCTACGAGCAGTACTTC. It is translated as CASSATWAGTYEQYF.

The V call is TRBV20-1, the J call TRBJ1-1; tentative D call: TRBD1 (5 bases). The CDR3 length is 15 residues. CDR1 DFQATT and CDR2 SNEGSKA come from the germline V gene (reference sequence). V was trimmed by 4 bases and J by 4 bases, leaving 19 bases between them. CDR3 nucleotides: TGCAGTGCTAAGGGCCCGCTGGGGGAGAGCACTGAAGCTTTCTTT. It yields the protein CSAKGPLGESTEAFF.

The rearrangement links TRBV10-3 to TRBJ1-2, with D uncertain. The CDR3 is 15 residues long. Trimming left V 6 bases short and J 0 bases short, with 14 bases between. CDR1 is ENHRY and CDR2 is SYGVKD in the germline V gene. DNA of the CDR3: TGTGCCATCAGGGCAGAGATATTAGCTAACTATGGCTACACCTTC. Its translation is CAIRAEILANYGYTF.

CDR3 nucleotide sequence: TGTGCCAGCAGTTACGATCTATCCTACGAGCAGTACTTC. Its protein product is CASSYDLSYEQYF. This chain joins TRBV6-5 and TRBJ2-7; D uncertain. The CDR3 length is 13 residues. With 2 bases removed from V and 1 base from J, the gap between germline ends came to 6 bases. Germline V lookup: CDR1 MNHEY, CDR2 SVGAGI.